Below are 8 T cell receptor beta chains sequenced from a single sample in a study of T cells after yellow fever vaccination (dated by TCRdb to about 2019). Library prep was done by 5' RACE. TCRdb shows the sequencer as Illumina HiSeq 2500. Clones were called with MiXCR by TCRdb after fastp trimmed the public reads at Q25, and only in-frame beta chains were retained. Under each unique CDR3 protein, matching rows form one entry showing the most common genes and DNA. This sample comprises hundreds of thousands of distinct CDR3 sequences, less than 20% of them detected only once. Around a sixth of the sample comes from the top ten. The treatment or condition label of this sample denotes: live attenuated yellow fever vaccine strain. The material was PBMCs, obtained roughly 5 days after the first yellow fever vaccination. These receptors were collected from a man aged 18 to 29 who received the YFV17D yellow fever vaccine.

This sequence joins TRBV7-2 and TRBJ2-5, with D tentatively TRBD2 (7 bases). There are 17 residues in the CDR3. The germline V gene encodes CDR1 SGHTA and CDR2 FQGNSA. V was cut by 6 bases and J by 4 bases, with 24 bases left in between. The CDR3 sequence: CASSTNGGRGTVETQYF. The CDR3 nucleotides read TGTGCCAGCAGTACCAACGGGGGGCGGGGGACTGTAGAGACCCAGTACTTC. Based on the CDR3 plus reference TRBV7-2 and TRBJ2-5, the full variable domain is GAGVSQSPSNKVTEKGKDVELRCDPISGHTALYWYRQSLGQGLEFLIYFQGNSAPDKSGLPSDRFSAERTGGSVSTLTIQRTQQEDSAVYLCASSTNGGRGTVETQYFGPGTRLLVL.

The CDR3 loop is CASSLGFSRDTEAFF. CDR3 DNA sequence: TGTGCCAGCAGCTTAGGGTTCAGCAGAGACACTGAAGCTTTCTTT. The V and J genes are TRBV7-9 and TRBJ1-1; D remains unclear. The germline V gene has CDR1 SEHNR and CDR2 FQNEAQ (reference sequence). The CDR3 consists of 15 residues. V was pared by 1 base and J by 3 bases, with 12 bases between. The variable domain in full, completed from reference TRBV7-9 and TRBJ1-1, reads DTGVSQNPRHKITKRGQNVTFRCDPISEHNRLYWYRQTLGQGPEFLTYFQNEAQLEKSRLLSDRFSAERPKGSFSTLEIQRTEQGDSAMYLCASSLGFSRDTEAFFGQGTRLTVV.

The J gene is TRBJ1-2, the V gene TRBV6-1, with D unclear. Germline CDR1 is MNHNS and CDR2 is SASEGT. The CDR3 runs 14 residues. V was shortened by 1 base and J by 4 bases, with 10 bases between the two germline ends. CDR3 DNA sequence: TGTGCCAGCAGTGAAGGATCCGGCGGCTATGGCTACACCTTC. Its translation is CASSEGSGGYGYTF.

The genes are TRBV6-2 or TRBV6-3 and TRBJ2-6; a weak D match, TRBD2 (5 bases). The germline gives CDR1 MNHEY, CDR2 SVGEGT. The CDR3 contains 15 residues. The ends were cut back, 2 bases at V and 0 bases at J, with 5 bases in the middle. CDR3 loop: CASSYGSSGANVLTF. CDR3 bases: TGTGCCAGCAGTTACGGGAGCTCTGGGGCCAACGTCCTGACTTTC.

About this clonotype: The conserved closing phenylalanine or tryptophan is absent in this CDR3, likely reflecting a read error. The chain carries TRBV29-1 and TRBJ2-1; unclear D gene. Germline CDR1 reads SQVTM; CDR2 reads ANQGSEA. The CDR3 is made up of 14 amino acids. Trimming shortened V by 7 bases and J by 5 bases, and 18 bases separated the two germline ends. The DNA of the CDR3 is TGCAGCGCCCCCGGAAGAGGATGGGACAATGAGCAGTTCTAC. Translating gives CSAPGRGWDNEQFY.

The rearrangement joins TRBV5-8 to TRBJ2-3; D is unresolved. Per the germline V gene, CDR1 is SGHTS and CDR2 is YDEGEE. The CDR3 length is 14 residues. The V end lost 0 bases, the J end lost 4 bases, and 9 bases lay between the germline ends. The CDR3 loop reads CASSLVWRSDTQYF. The CDR3 DNA follows: TGTGCCAGCAGCTTGGTTTGGCGGTCAGATACGCAGTATTTT. The whole variable domain, remainder taken from reference TRBV5-8 and TRBJ2-3, is EAGVTQSPTHLIKTRGQQATLRCSPISGHTSVYWYQQALGLGLQFLLWYDEGEERNRGNFPPRFSGRQFPNYSSELNVNALELEDSALYLCASSLVWRSDTQYFGPGTRLTVL.

This clonotype has just a few counts. This chain links TRBV7-8 with TRBJ2-7; the D gene could be TRBD1 or TRBD2 (5 bases each). CDR3 length: 13 residues. Germline CDR1 is SGHVS and CDR2 is FQNEAQ. V shed 4 bases and J shed 12 bases, with 19 bases lying between them. As DNA, the CDR3 is TGTGCCAGCAGCTCGCAGGGAGACAGATCTCCGTACTTC. As protein: CASSSQGDRSPYF.

The CDR3 sequence is CASSFVLGETQYF. The CDR3 DNA follows: TGTGCCAGCAGCTTTGTCCTAGGAGAGACCCAGTACTTC. The chain joins TRBV13 to TRBJ2-5; D gene unclear. Germline V gives CDR1 PRHDT, CDR2 FYEKMQ (reference sequence). The V end was cut by 3 bases, the J end by 4 bases, with 9 bases between. CDR3 size: 13 residues.